This T cell receptor beta chain comes out of a study of blood T cell repertoires in COVID-19. The CDR3 length is 15 residues. Using immunoSEQ multiplex PCR, the repertoire was profiled, and TCRdb retains in-frame clones only, with some absent. The sample has approximately 390,000 clones, 88% seen once. The receptor was derived from a woman between 40 and 50 years old with acute COVID-19. V gene TRBV21-1 combines with J gene TRBJ2-7; the table's D call, TRBD1, has no DNA check behind it. TRBV21-1 is classified as a pseudogene. The sample was PBMCs or T cells enriched from blood (not recorded which). The DNA for the CDR3 is TGTGCCAGCAGCGGCCGACAGGACCTCTCCTACGAGCAGTACTTC. This gives the protein CASSGRQDLSYEQYF.